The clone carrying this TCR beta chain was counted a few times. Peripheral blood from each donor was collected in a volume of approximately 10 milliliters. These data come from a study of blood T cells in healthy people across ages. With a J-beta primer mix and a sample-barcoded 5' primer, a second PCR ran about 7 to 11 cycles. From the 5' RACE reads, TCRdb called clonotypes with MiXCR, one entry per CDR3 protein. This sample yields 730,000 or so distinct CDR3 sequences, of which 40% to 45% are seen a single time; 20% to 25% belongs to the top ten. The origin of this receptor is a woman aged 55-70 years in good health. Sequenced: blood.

CDR3 nucleotide sequence: TGTGCCAGCAGCATAACTAGCGGGAACGACAATGAGCAGTTCTTC. As protein: CASSITSGNDNEQFF. This chain joins TRBV7-9 and TRBJ2-1; 10 nucleotides match TRBD2. Germline CDR1 SEHNR, CDR2 FQNEAQ (reference sequence). The V and J ends lost 5 bases and 5 bases, in that order; junction bases with no gene match: 6. The CDR3 is 15 residues long.